This T cell receptor (beta chain) was captured by sequencing in a study of cytomegalovirus exposure and HLA in healthy donors. Study outcomes and limitations: In vitro testing confirmed three CMV-associated chains as specific for CMV antigens.

For this clone: Its cognate antigen is unknown.

From germline, CDR1 is SEHNR and CDR2 FQNEAQ (reference sequence). The junction had 7 bases not matched to a gene; V was cut back by 2 bases and J by 6 bases. This CDR3 has 16 amino acids. This PCR relied on a set of 60 Vbeta primers and 13 Jbeta primers. The assay was immunoSEQ multiplex PCR, and TCRdb's table has in-frame clones only and misses some. This sample yields around 200,000 clones, of which around 80% are seen a single time; around 1.7% belongs to the top ten. Source material: PBMCs. The sequence came from a man aged 50-59 years in good health and CMV-seronegative. The genes are TRBV7-9 and TRBJ2-2; 9 bases are shared with TRBD2. CDR3 sequence: CASSLLSGSFAGELFF. Written as DNA, the CDR3 is TGTGCCAGCAGCTTACTTAGCGGGAGTTTCGCCGGGGAGCTGTTTTTT.